This T cell receptor beta chain was sequenced for a study of early stage breast cancer tumors (dated by TCRdb to about 2017). Context from the whole study: Of the approximately 15 invasive breast tumors, roughly 13 were found to be estrogen receptor-positive, progesterone receptor-positive and HER2-negative. On average, each sample got about 9-fold read coverage. Across all samples, 2 million to 3 million templates representing around 1 million unique clonotypes were detected. Most of the 12 ER+/PR+/HER2- tumors were invasive ductal carcinomas, while the other four were invasive lobular carcinomas. Results and caveats for the whole study, not just this receptor: Enriched TCRB sequences shared across patients were found to be mostly commonly generated sequences that were unlikely to play an important role in the tumor microenvironment. Compared with adjacent normal breast tissue, tumors had higher clonality and 2.5 to 3-fold greater T cell density. Repertoires from blood resembled normal breast more closely than tumor, and using blood as a reference for each tissue separated tumor from normal in most of the 16 patients. Bulk genomic DNA sequencing of unsorted cells missed chain pairing and functional markers such as CD4, CD8 and FOXP3. Analysis by tumor subtype was prevented by the small cohort size.

The study profiled bulk TCR beta-chain repertoires in matched peripheral blood, tumor and adjacent normal breast tissue taken from around 15 patients with early-stage breast cancer. Before surgery, about 4.5-10 mL of whole blood was collected in EDTA tubes and processed within 2 hours. Ficoll-Paque centrifugation in SepMate-50 tubes was used to isolate peripheral blood mononuclear cells. For storage in liquid nitrogen, PBMCs were cryopreserved as aliquots of about 2 to 4 million cells in roughly 90% FBS with 10% DMSO. Genomic DNA was extracted with the Qiagen AllPrep DNA/RNA Mini kit. A word on this clone: The clone's antigen remains unknown. No base quality values were provided; no much bigger clone lies one nucleotide off.

Each sample was amplified as two independent genomic DNA replicates: about 0.47 ug for blood and roughly 1.5 ug for tumor or normal breast. Following the manufacturer's instructions, the ImmunoSeq Intro kit was used to carry out TCRB sequencing on genomic DNA. The multiplex PCR ran for 31 cycles using proprietary primers and spike-in control sequences for absolute quantification. Single-end 150-bp reads were used to sequence an 87-bp fragment spanning the CDR3 and the flanking V and J genes. Seven samples, with two replicates for each sample, were multiplexed per lane of an Illumina MiSeq using version 3.0 chemistry. The paper's data handling went like this. The vendor's proprietary pipeline handled the raw data processing, merging both replicates into a single result for each sample. To define clonotypes, the study grouped productive rearrangements that shared the V-gene family, CDR3 amino acid sequence and J-gene segment. Clonality was computed as 1 minus the normalized Shannon entropy (Pielou evenness) of TCRB abundances. T cell density was estimated by dividing total templates by the number of input cells inferred from the DNA input amount. Recon, run with its default parameters, was used to estimate overall repertoire diversity and clonality. Clonotypes with over 0.1% abundance in tumor and at least 32-fold higher abundance in tumor than in normal breast were defined as tumor-enriched. Drawn from immuneACCESS, this table holds only the in-frame rearrangements with V and J called that TCRdb kept. Clones are partly lost; checked studies trace under half to an unresolved V gene and leave the rest unexplained. V, J and clone size are those of that table, while D and trimming were read from the DNA. This sample lists about 72,000 clones; roughly three quarters were detected once. Approximately 3.7% of the sample is in the top ten clones.

Sequencing input: blood. The sequence derives from a person aged 55 to 75 with breast cancer.

The CDR3 protein: CASIGLPYEQYF. The sequence in DNA is TGTGCCAGCATTGGCCTACCCTACGAGCAGTACTTC. The chain employs TRBV6-1 and TRBJ2-7; the D gene identity is not certain. Inclusive of the bounding cysteine and phenylalanine, the CDR3 is 12 residues long. The kept DNA is CDR3 alone, 36 bases in frame from the first base. V and J lose 7 bases and 2 bases, and a span of 9 bases separates them. CDR1 and CDR2, per the germline V gene, are MNHNS and SASEGT.